The text below deals with one TCR beta chain. Antigen unknown. Deletions cut 0 bases from V and 0 bases from J, with 8 bases between. The length of the CDR3 is 16 residues. The germline V gene encodes CDR1 MNHEY and CDR2 SVGAGI. These data are taken from a study of cytomegalovirus exposure and HLA in healthy donors. As for the study in general: An analysis done earlier identified 95 million to 140 million unique TCR beta sequences from roughly 190 million T cells. General study points: No immune exposure information besides CMV serostatus was available. Reports state that TCR beta sequences accurately predicted most subjects' HLA-A and HLA-B alleles. Researchers catalogued 160 or so TCR beta chains as cytomegalovirus-associated.

Primers for the PCR totalled 60 Vbeta and 13 Jbeta. The method was immunoSEQ multiplex PCR; TCRdb's version includes in-frame clones alone and lacks a portion of them. This table has about 100,000 clones, about 80% appearing once. This sequence originates from a woman between 18 and 30 years old in good health and CMV-seropositive. The sequenced sample was PBMCs. The gene calls are TRBV6-5 and TRBJ1-4; D gene unclear. The CDR3 DNA sequence: TGTGCCAGCAGTTACTCTGCAGATTCAACTAATGAAAAACTGTTTTTT. It yields the protein CASSYSADSTNEKLFF.